What follows are 19 T cell receptor beta chains derived from one specimen sequenced in a study of regulatory T cells in long-lasting Graves disease. From RNA extracted from PBMCs, the TCR library was made. TCRdb reprocessed the reads with MiXCR, giving one entry per CDR3 protein. The sample lists about a thousand distinct CDR3 sequences, 85% to 90% occurring once. The material sequenced was peripheral blood mononuclear cells (PBMCs), taken with antithyroid drug treatment, in newly diagnosed or persistent Graves disease (not recorded which). The receptors were gathered from a woman in her twenties or thirties with Graves disease.

This rearrangement joins TRBV7-9 to TRBJ1-2; TRBD1 might be the D (5 bases). This CDR3 has 13 amino acids. Germline V CDR1 and CDR2: SEHNR, FQNEAQ (reference sequence). Trimming removed 5 bases from V and 2 bases from J, with 9 bases in between. This CDR3 reads CASSRQTNYGYTF. In DNA form, the CDR3 reads TGTGCCAGCAGCAGACAGACGAACTATGGCTACACCTTC.

The rearrangement links TRBV14 to TRBJ2-7; 11 bases agree with TRBD1. Trimming removed 2 bases from V and 4 bases from J; junction bases left unmatched: 4. CDR3 length: 15 amino acids. The germline CDR1 and CDR2 sequences are SGHDN and FVKESK. CDR3 sequence (DNA): TGTGCCAGCAGCCAATACCGGGACAGGGGGTACGAGCAGTACTTC. It encodes CASSQYRDRGYEQYF.

The V call is TRBV15, the J call TRBJ1-5; D is possibly TRBD1 (6 bases). V lost 0 bases and J 12 bases, leaving 18 bases between the germline ends. CDR1 is LNHNV, CDR2 YYDKDF, per germline (reference sequence). This CDR3 has 15 amino acids. The CDR3 DNA reads TGTGCCACCAGCAGAGATTCGGGGGCCGGGCCAGGCCAGCATTTT. This codes for CATSRDSGAGPGQHF.

The chain joins TRBV20-1 to TRBJ1-2; a weak D match, TRBD1 (6 bases). Germline CDR1 is DFQATT and CDR2 is SNEGSKA (reference sequence). This CDR3 has 14 residues. Trimming stripped 0 bases from V and 4 bases from J, with 12 bases between. CDR3 DNA sequence: TGCAGTGCTAGAGACTGGACAGAGCTCTATGGCTACACCTTC. It codes for CSARDWTELYGYTF.

The chain is built from TRBV21-1 and TRBJ1-1; the table's D call, TRBD1, was not checked against the DNA. TRBV21-1 corresponds to a pseudogene. CDR3 length: 14 residues. The CDR3 reads CASSRGQADTEAFF. The CDR3 DNA follows: TGTGCCAGCAGCAGGGGACAGGCAGACACTGAAGCTTTCTTT.

The V gene is TRBV2, the J gene TRBJ1-1, with D possibly TRBD1 on 5 matching bases. Trimming took 7 bases from V and 1 from J, leaving 7 bases between them. Germline loops: CDR1 SNHLY, CDR2 FYNNEI. CDR3 length: 12 amino acids. CDR3 bases: TGTGCCAGCACCGGACAGAACACTGAAGCTTTCTTT. Protein: CASTGQNTEAFF. The complete variable domain, with remaining parts taken from reference TRBV2 and TRBJ1-1, reads EPEVTQTPSHQVTQMGQEVILRCVPISNHLYFYWYRQILGQKVEFLVSFYNNEISEKSEIFDDQFSVERPDGSNFTLKIRSTKLEDSAMYFCASTGQNTEAFFGQGTRLTVV.

The rearrangement joins TRBV10-3 to TRBJ2-3; no reliable D call. The CDR3 spans 14 residues. V shed 4 bases and J shed 2 bases, with 10 bases lying between them. Per the germline V gene, CDR1 is ENHRY and CDR2 is SYGVKD. In DNA, the CDR3 is TGTGCCATCAGTGGGGGTCAGATCACAGATACGCAGTATTTT. Translation: CAISGGQITDTQYF.

V and J are TRBV6-5 and TRBJ2-2, with 9 nucleotides matching TRBD1. Germline trimming cut 2 bases from V and 0 bases from J; bases unmatched to any gene: 4. This CDR3 has 17 residues. Germline V lookup: CDR1 MNHEY, CDR2 SVGAGI. The CDR3 loop is CASSYLGTGTNTGELFF. The CDR3 bases are TGTGCCAGCAGTTACCTAGGGACAGGGACGAACACCGGGGAGCTGTTTTTT.

This chain joins TRBV11-2 and TRBJ2-1, with a tentative D call TRBD2 (5 bases). Between the trimmed V and J ends, which lost 5 bases and 0 bases, there was a span of 20 bases. Germline V gene sequence: CDR1 SGHAT, CDR2 FQNNGV. The CDR3 totals 18 residues. The CDR3 region is CASSLAPDYFSSYNEQFF. In DNA form, the CDR3 reads TGTGCCAGCAGCCTTGCCCCTGACTACTTTAGCTCCTACAATGAGCAGTTCTTC.

The J gene is TRBJ1-2, the V gene TRBV6-6; weak D call: TRBD1 (5 bases). Germline CDR1 MNHNY, CDR2 SVGAGI (reference sequence). The CDR3 spans 13 residues. The germline V and J ends were trimmed by 7 bases and 5 bases, with 14 bases remaining between them. The CDR3 spells CASTGAGAYGYTF. In DNA, the CDR3 is TGTGCCAGCACCGGGGCAGGTGCGTATGGCTACACCTTC.

As DNA, the CDR3 is TGTGCCAGCAGTCCCCAGGGGCGGGTTTATGAGACCCAGTACTTC. Translating it yields CASSPQGRVYETQYF. This rearrangement joins TRBV27 to TRBJ2-5, with TRBD1 as a possible D gene (6 bases). V gave up 5 bases and J gave up 5 bases, with 18 bases separating them. Per the germline V gene, CDR1 is MNHEY and CDR2 is SMNVEV (reference sequence). The CDR3 runs to 15 residues.

The chain employs TRBV5-1 and TRBJ2-3; 7 bases agree with TRBD2. V shed 4 bases, J shed 3 bases, and the junction held 5 bases outside the gene matches. CDR3 length equals 14 residues. Germline-derived CDR1 and CDR2 are SGHRS and YFSETQ. The chain's CDR3 is CASSGGLGTDTQYF. CDR3 nucleotides: TGCGCCAGCAGCGGAGGACTAGGAACAGATACGCAGTATTTT.

V usage is TRBV5-1 and J usage is TRBJ1-3, with D tentatively TRBD1 (6 bases). CDR3 size: 14 residues. The germline CDR1 and CDR2 sequences are SGHRS and YFSETQ. The V and J ends lost 1 base and 4 bases respectively, with 9 bases between them. CDR3 in amino acids: CASSLNRAGNTIYF. The CDR3 DNA reads TGCGCCAGCAGCTTGAACAGGGCCGGAAACACCATATATTTT.

This chain connects TRBV11-2 to TRBJ2-1; no firm D call. V dropped 3 bases and J dropped 7 bases, with 10 bases sitting between them. In germline, CDR1 is SGHAT, CDR2 FQNNGV. The CDR3 contains 13 residues. The CDR3 sequence: CASSLLGENEQFF. The CDR3 DNA reads TGTGCCAGCAGCTTGCTGGGCGAAAATGAGCAGTTCTTC.

The V gene is TRBV5-4, the J gene TRBJ2-3; D is ambiguous. The CDR3 runs 16 residues. CDR1 is SGHNT, CDR2 YYREEE, per germline (reference sequence). V lost 1 base and J 4 bases, leaving 16 bases between the germline ends. The CDR3 DNA follows: TGTGCCAGCAGCTTGCGAGTCCGAACCACCCCAGATACGCAGTATTTT. Protein sequence: CASSLRVRTTPDTQYF.

The genes are TRBV11-2 and TRBJ2-7, with 7 bases matching TRBD2. This CDR3 comprises 13 residues. Looked up from germline, CDR1 is SGHAT and CDR2 is FQNNGV. The V segment lost 5 bases and the J segment 5 bases; nucleotides outside the gene matches: 6. CDR3 sequence (DNA): TGTGCCAGCAGCCCGGGACTATCTAACGAGCAGTACTTC. This translates into CASSPGLSNEQYF.

The gene calls are TRBV6-1 and TRBJ2-2; no clear D. Trimming removed 7 bases from V and 1 base from J, with 10 bases in between. The germline gives CDR1 MNHNS, CDR2 SASEGT. The CDR3 is made up of 14 amino acids. Here the CDR3 reads CASTTGLNTGELFF. CDR3 nucleotides: TGTGCCAGCACGACGGGCCTGAACACCGGGGAGCTGTTTTTT.

The chain joins TRBV10-2 to TRBJ1-6, with D possibly being TRBD1 (6 bases). The CDR3 is made up of 18 amino acids. Trimming took 8 bases from V and 7 from J, leaving 27 bases between them. Per the germline V gene, CDR1 is WSHSY and CDR2 is SAAADI. The CDR3 reads CASHVSGQRHNFNSPLHF. CDR3 coding DNA: TGCGCCAGCCACGTGTCCGGACAGCGCCATAATTTCAATTCACCCCTCCACTTT.

The rearrangement uses TRBV7-9 and TRBJ1-1; 8 bases are shared with TRBD1. The CDR3 runs to 15 residues. The germline gives CDR1 SEHNR, CDR2 FQNEAQ (reference sequence). V lost 3 bases and J lost 4; bases outside the gene matches: 7. The CDR3 DNA sequence: TGTGCCAGCAGCTTCTCAGGGGGCGGGAGCACTGAAGCTTTCTTT. It codes for CASSFSGGGSTEAFF.